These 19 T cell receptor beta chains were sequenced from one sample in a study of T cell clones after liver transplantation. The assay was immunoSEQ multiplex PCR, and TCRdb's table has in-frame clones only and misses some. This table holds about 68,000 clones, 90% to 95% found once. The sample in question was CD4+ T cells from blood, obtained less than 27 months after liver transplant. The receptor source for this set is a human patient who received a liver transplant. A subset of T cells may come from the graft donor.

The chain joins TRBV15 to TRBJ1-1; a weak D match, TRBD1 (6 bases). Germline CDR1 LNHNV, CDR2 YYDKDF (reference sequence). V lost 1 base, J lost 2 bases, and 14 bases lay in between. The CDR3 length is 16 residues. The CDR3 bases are TGTGCCACCAGCAGAGCACAGGGACGGGTCAACACTGAAGCTTTCTTT. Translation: CATSRAQGRVNTEAFF.

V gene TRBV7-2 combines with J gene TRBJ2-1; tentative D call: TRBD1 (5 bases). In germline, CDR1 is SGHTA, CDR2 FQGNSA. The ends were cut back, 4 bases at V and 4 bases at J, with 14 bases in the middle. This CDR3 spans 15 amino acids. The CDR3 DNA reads TGTGCCAGCAGCTATTTGGTGGGGCCGTACAATGAGCAGTTCTTC. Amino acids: CASSYLVGPYNEQFF.

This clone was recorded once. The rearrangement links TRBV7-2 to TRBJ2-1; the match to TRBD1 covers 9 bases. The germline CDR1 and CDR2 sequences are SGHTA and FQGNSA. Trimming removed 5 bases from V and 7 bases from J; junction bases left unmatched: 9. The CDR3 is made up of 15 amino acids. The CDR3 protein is CASSRRTDRGNEQFF. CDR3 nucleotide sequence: TGTGCCAGCAGCCGGAGAACAGACAGGGGGAATGAGCAGTTCTTC.

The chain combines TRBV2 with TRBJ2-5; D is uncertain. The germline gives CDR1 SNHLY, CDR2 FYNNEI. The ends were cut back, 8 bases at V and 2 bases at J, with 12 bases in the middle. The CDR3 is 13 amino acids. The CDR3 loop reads CASLLTEQETQYF. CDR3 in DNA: TGTGCCAGCCTCTTGACGGAACAAGAGACCCAGTACTTC.

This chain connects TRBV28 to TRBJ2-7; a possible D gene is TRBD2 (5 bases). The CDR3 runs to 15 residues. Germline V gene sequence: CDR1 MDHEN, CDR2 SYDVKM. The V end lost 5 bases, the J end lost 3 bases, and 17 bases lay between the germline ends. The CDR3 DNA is TGTGCCAGCAGTGCGGGCTTAGTGGATAGCTACGAGCAGTACTTC. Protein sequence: CASSAGLVDSYEQYF.

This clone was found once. The CDR3 coding sequence is TGTGCCAGCAGCTTAATGGCGGGAGCGGAGACCCAGTACTTC. Amino acid sequence: CASSLMAGAETQYF. J is TRBJ2-5 and V is TRBV7-8; TRBD2 matches 7 bases. CDR1 and CDR2 (germline): SGHVS, FQNEAQ. The ends lost 2 bases at V and 5 bases at J; junction bases unmatched: 5. The CDR3 length is 14 residues. Supplemented by reference TRBV7-8 and TRBJ2-5, the full variable domain reads GAGVSQSPRYKVAKRGQDVALRCDPISGHVSLFWYQQALGQGPEFLTYFQNEAQLDKSGLPSDRFFAERPEGSVSTLKIQRTQQEDSAVYLCASSLMAGAETQYFGPGTRLLVL.

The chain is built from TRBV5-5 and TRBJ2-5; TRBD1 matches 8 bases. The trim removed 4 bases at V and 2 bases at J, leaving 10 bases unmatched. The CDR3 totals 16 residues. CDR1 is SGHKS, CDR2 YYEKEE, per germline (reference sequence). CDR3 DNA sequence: TGTGCCAGCAGCCTCTCCGGGACAGGATCGCAAGAGACCCAGTACTTC. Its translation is CASSLSGTGSQETQYF.

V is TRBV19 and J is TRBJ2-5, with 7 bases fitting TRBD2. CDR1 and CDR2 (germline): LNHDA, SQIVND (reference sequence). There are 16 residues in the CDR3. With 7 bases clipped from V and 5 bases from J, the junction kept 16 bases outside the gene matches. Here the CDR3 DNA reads TGTGCCAGTAATAGCGGGCCGAGGACACGTGAGGAGACCCAGTACTTC. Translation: CASNSGPRTREETQYF.

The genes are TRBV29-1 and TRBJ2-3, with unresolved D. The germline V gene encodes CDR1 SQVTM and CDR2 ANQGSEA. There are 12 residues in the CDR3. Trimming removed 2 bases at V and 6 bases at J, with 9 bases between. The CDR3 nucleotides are TGCAGCGTTGAACCCGAGTTGGATACGCAGTATTTT. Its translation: CSVEPELDTQYF.

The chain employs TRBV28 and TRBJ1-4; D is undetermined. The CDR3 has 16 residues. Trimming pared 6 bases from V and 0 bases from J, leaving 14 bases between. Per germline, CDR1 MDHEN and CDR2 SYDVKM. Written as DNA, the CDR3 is TGTGCCAGCAGCCTGGACGGTGGTGCAACTAATGAAAAACTGTTTTTT. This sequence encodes CASSLDGGATNEKLFF.

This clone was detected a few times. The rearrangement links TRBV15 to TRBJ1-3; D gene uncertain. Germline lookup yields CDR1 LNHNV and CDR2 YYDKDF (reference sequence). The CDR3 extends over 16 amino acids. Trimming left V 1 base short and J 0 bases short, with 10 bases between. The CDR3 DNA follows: TGTGCCACCAGCAGAGGGTCAGATGTCTCTGGAAACACCATATATTTT. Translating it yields CATSRGSDVSGNTIYF.

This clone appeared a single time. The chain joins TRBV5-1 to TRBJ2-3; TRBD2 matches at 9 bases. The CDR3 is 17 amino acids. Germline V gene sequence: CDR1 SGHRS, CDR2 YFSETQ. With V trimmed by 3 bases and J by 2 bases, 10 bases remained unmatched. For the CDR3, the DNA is TGCGCCAGCAGCTCCCCAAGCGGGAGGCCCCTCACAGATACGCAGTATTTT. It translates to CASSSPSGRPLTDTQYF.

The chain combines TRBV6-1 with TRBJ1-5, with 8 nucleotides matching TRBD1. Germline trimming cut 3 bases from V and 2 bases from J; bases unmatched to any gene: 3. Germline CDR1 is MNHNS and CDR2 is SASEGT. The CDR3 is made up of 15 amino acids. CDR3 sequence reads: CASSETTGGNQPQHF. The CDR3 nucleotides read TGTGCCAGCAGTGAGACGACAGGGGGCAATCAGCCCCAGCATTTT.

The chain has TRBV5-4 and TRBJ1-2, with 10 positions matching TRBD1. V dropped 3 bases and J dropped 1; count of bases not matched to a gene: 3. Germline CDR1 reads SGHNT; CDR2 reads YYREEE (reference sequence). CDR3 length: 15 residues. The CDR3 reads CASSWGQGNNYGYTF. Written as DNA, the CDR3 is TGTGCCAGCAGCTGGGGACAGGGGAATAACTATGGCTACACCTTC.

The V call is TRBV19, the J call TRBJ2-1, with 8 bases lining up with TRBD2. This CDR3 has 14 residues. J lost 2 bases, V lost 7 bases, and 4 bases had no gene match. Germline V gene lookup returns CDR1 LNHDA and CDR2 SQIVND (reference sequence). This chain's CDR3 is CASTTGGTYNEQFF. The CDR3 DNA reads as TGTGCCAGTACCACGGGAGGGACCTACAATGAGCAGTTCTTC.

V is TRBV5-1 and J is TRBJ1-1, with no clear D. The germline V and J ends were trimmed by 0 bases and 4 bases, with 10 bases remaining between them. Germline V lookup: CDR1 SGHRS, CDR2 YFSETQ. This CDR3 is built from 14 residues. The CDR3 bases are TGCGCCAGCAGCTTGGAACCGGCACTCACTGAAGCTTTCTTT. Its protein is CASSLEPALTEAFF.

The CDR3 DNA sequence: TGTGCCAGCAGACGTCGGGGGGCCTACGAGCAGTACTTC. It codes for CASRRRGAYEQYF. This chain joins TRBV5-8 and TRBJ2-7; 7 nucleotides align to TRBD2. The CDR3 contains 13 residues. The V segment lost 5 bases and the J segment 2 bases; nucleotides outside the gene matches: 4. Germline CDR1 reads SGHTS; CDR2 reads YDEGEE.

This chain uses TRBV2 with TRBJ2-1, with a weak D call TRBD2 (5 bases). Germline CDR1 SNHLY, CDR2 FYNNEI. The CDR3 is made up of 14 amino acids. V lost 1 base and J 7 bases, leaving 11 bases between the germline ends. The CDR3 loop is CASSEVLPGNEQFF. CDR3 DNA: TGTGCCAGCAGTGAAGTCCTTCCGGGGAATGAGCAGTTCTTC.

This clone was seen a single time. Written as DNA, the CDR3 is TGTGCCAGCAGTAGGGACCGGGAGGCTTACAATGAGCAGTTCTTC. Translating gives CASSRDREAYNEQFF. The V call is TRBV2, the J call TRBJ2-1; TRBD2 agrees at 7 bases. The CDR3 is 15 amino acids. CDR1 is SNHLY, CDR2 FYNNEI, per germline. V gave up 5 bases and J gave up 4 bases; unmatched junction bases: 8.